Below, 30 T cell receptor beta chains from the same sample are listed, as sequenced in a study of regulatory T cells in long-lasting Graves disease. Assembly of TCR beta libraries relied on iRepertoire HTBI primers together with Arm-PCR of CDR3 regions. TCRdb re-called the multiplex PCR reads through MiXCR, storing one row per CDR3 protein. Here the sample spans over 400,000 distinct CDR3 sequences, 14% being singletons. Regarding time point: newly diagnosed GD, antithyroid drugs for less than 3 months. From PBMCs, RNA was extracted and then used to make the TCR library. The sample also formed part of further work on T cells in Graves' hyperthyroidism and ophthalmopathy.

The material sequenced was peripheral blood mononuclear cells (PBMCs), taken at new diagnosis, from a patient treated with antithyroid drugs. All receptors come from a woman between 45 and 60 years old with Graves disease.

This clonotype was counted at least ten times. The chain has TRBV10-3 and TRBJ2-2; D might be TRBD1 (5 bases). Germline values: CDR1 ENHRY, CDR2 SYGVKD. This CDR3 is 16 amino acids long. Between the trimmed V and J ends, which lost 2 bases and 2 bases, there was a span of 12 bases. For the CDR3, the DNA is TGTGCCATCAGTGAGGTTACTACAGGAAACACCGGGGAGCTGTTTTTT. It translates to CAISEVTTGNTGELFF.

This clonotype has ten or more counts. The V and J genes are TRBV6-1 and TRBJ2-6; D is undetermined. CDR1 MNHNS and CDR2 SASEGT come from the germline V gene. Between the trimmed V and J ends, which lost 6 bases and 0 bases, there was a span of 3 bases. The CDR3 has 13 amino acids. The CDR3 region has the DNA TGTGCCAGCAGGGCCTCTGGGGCCAACGTCCTGACTTTC. It encodes CASRASGANVLTF.

This clonotype was counted at least ten times. CDR3 coding DNA: TGTGCCAGCCAAACCACGGGAGCAGACGACGAGCAGTACTTC. As protein: CASQTTGADDEQYF. The chain combines TRBV11-1 with TRBJ2-7, with D possibly matching TRBD2 (6 bases). The CDR3 extends over 14 amino acids. The V gene lost 8 bases and the J gene lost 5 bases, with 19 bases spanning the gap. The V gene's germline CDR1 is SGHAT and CDR2 FQDESV (reference sequence).

This chain uses TRBV20-1 with TRBJ2-7, with 12 nucleotides matching TRBD2. This CDR3 region has 17 residues. The V segment lost 0 bases and the J segment 2 bases; nucleotides outside the gene matches: 8. Germline V lookup: CDR1 DFQATT, CDR2 SNEGSKA (reference sequence). Written as DNA, the CDR3 is TGCAGTGCTAGAGAGGGCACGACTAGCGGGAGCCCCTACGAGCAGTACTTC. It is translated as CSAREGTTSGSPYEQYF.

Worth noting for this clonotype: A far larger clone is one base from this, pointing to a likely read error. The chain uses TRBV12-5 and TRBJ2-1, with TRBD1 matching 8 bases. The last part of the DNA fits TRBJ2-7 better; the J call may be wrong. The CDR3 has 15 residues. Germline lookup yields CDR1 LGHNT and CDR2 FRNRAP. The CDR3 loop reads CASSLVGQGGHEQYF. CDR3 nucleotides: TGTGCTAGTAGTTTGGTCGGACAGGGTGGGCACGAGCAGTACTTC.

This chain links TRBV30 with TRBJ2-7; D call uncertain. The V end lost 2 bases, the J end lost 2 bases, and 10 bases lay between the germline ends. This CDR3 comprises 13 residues. Per the germline V gene, CDR1 is GTSNPN and CDR2 is SVGIG (reference sequence). CDR3 residues: CAWSPRAAYEQYF. In DNA form, the CDR3 reads TGTGCCTGGAGTCCGCGAGCTGCCTACGAGCAGTACTTC.

Ten or more counts support this clonotype. The chain carries TRBV24-1 and TRBJ1-5; the match to TRBD1 covers 7 bases. The germline V gene encodes CDR1 KGHDR and CDR2 SFDVKD. The CDR3 length is 15 residues. V gave up 4 bases and J gave up 2 bases; unmatched junction bases: 4. The DNA for the CDR3 is TGTGCCACCAGTGACTCACAGGGGCGCAATCAGCCCCAGCATTTT. Translation: CATSDSQGRNQPQHF.

This clonotype appeared a few times. The chain carries TRBV9 and TRBJ2-2, with 8 bases matching TRBD2. Trimming at V came to 1 base and at J to 3 bases, leaving 5 bases not matched to a gene. This CDR3 has 16 amino acids. Germline V CDR1 and CDR2: SGDLS, YYNGEE. The CDR3 DNA sequence: TGTGCCAGCAGCGTAAGGACTAGCAAGGACACCGGGGAGCTGTTTTTT. Translating it yields CASSVRTSKDTGELFF.

This clonotype was seen ten or more times. The chain joins TRBV6-2 or TRBV6-3 to TRBJ2-3, with 11 bases aligning to TRBD2. The CDR3 length is 18 residues. CDR1 is MNHEY and CDR2 is SVGEGT in the germline V gene. Trimming cost V 0 bases and J 5 bases; bases outside gene matches: 10. CDR3 DNA sequence: TGTGCCAGCAGTTACTCCTTGGGTAGCGGGAGGGCTGGAGATACGCAGTATTTT. The encoded protein is CASSYSLGSGRAGDTQYF.

Only a few counts were recorded for this clonotype. This chain links TRBV5-1 with TRBJ1-4; D not certain. The V and J ends lost 0 bases and 7 bases respectively, with 10 bases between them. In germline, CDR1 is SGHRS, CDR2 YFSETQ. This CDR3 has 14 residues. For the CDR3, the DNA is TGCGCCAGCAGCTTGGGGCAGGCTGGTGAAAAACTGTTTTTT. It yields the protein CASSLGQAGEKLFF.

The genes are TRBV7-2 and TRBJ2-3, with TRBD1 matching over 8 bases. The CDR3 is 16 amino acids. Germline values: CDR1 SGHTA, CDR2 FQGNSA. Trimming took 2 bases from V and 9 from J; bases not matched to a gene: 13. The CDR3, as DNA: TGTGCCAGCAGCTTACCACCCACAGGGGGTCGGCGGACGCAGTATTTT. Amino acid sequence: CASSLPPTGGRRTQYF.

A few counts support this clonotype. The chain couples TRBV20-1 to TRBJ2-4; no clear D gene. CDR3 length: 14 amino acids. The germline V gene encodes CDR1 DFQATT and CDR2 SNEGSKA (reference sequence). Deletions cut 0 bases from V and 7 bases from J, with 13 bases between. CDR3 nucleotide sequence: TGCAGTGCTAGAGATCGGATGGATTCGAACATTCAGTACTTC. It is translated as CSARDRMDSNIQYF.

This clonotype was counted between two and nine times. V is TRBV7-2 and J is TRBJ1-5; 9 nucleotides align to TRBD1. The CDR3 spans 17 residues. The V gene end was trimmed by 3 bases and the J gene end by 3 bases; junction bases not matched to a gene: 9. Germline V gene sequence: CDR1 SGHTA, CDR2 FQGNSA. For the CDR3, the DNA is TGTGCCAGCAGCTTTTTACCGGGACAGGGAAACAATCAGCCCCAGCATTTT. It encodes CASSFLPGQGNNQPQHF.

This clonotype was found many times. This chain connects TRBV28 to TRBJ1-6; no reliable D call. CDR3 size: 16 residues. V was clipped by 5 bases and J by 0 bases, with 11 bases between them. From germline, CDR1 is MDHEN and CDR2 SYDVKM. CDR3 in DNA: TGTGCCAGCAGTCTACAGCCAAGCTCCTATAATTCACCCCTCCACTTT. Protein sequence: CASSLQPSSYNSPLHF. The full variable domain, in which reference TRBV28 and TRBJ1-6 provide the parts outside the CDR3, is DVKVTQSSRYLVKRTGEKVFLECVQDMDHENMFWYRQDPGLGLRLIYFSYDVKMKEKGDIPEGYSVSREKKERFSLILESASTNQTSMYLCASSLQPSSYNSPLHFGNGTRLTVT.

This clonotype has at least ten counts. The chain links TRBV24-1 to TRBJ2-3; perhaps TRBD1 as D (6 bases). CDR1 and CDR2 from the germline V gene are KGHDR and SFDVKD. The CDR3 sequence is 11 residues long. Between the trimmed V and J ends, which lost 11 bases and 9 bases, there was a span of 14 bases. The CDR3 DNA is TGTGCCATCCGGATTGGACAGACGCAGTATTTT. This sequence encodes CAIRIGQTQYF.

This clonotype has only a few counts. A junction boundary mismatches the germline segment, possibly from a read error. The genes are TRBV20-1 and TRBJ2-7, with 7 bases aligning to TRBD1. This CDR3 is 14 amino acids long. Germline CDR1 and CDR2: DFQATT and SNEGSKA (reference sequence). The CDR3 spells CSAKPGTEYYEQCF. The CDR3 bases are TGCAGTGCTAAACCCGGGACAGAATATTACGAGCAGTGCTTC.

This clonotype appeared a few times. J is TRBJ2-5 and V is TRBV13; maybe TRBD1 (6 bases). The CDR3 covers 15 residues. Trimming took off 4 bases at V and 5 bases at J, with 17 bases between the two ends. Germline V gives CDR1 PRHDT, CDR2 FYEKMQ (reference sequence). The CDR3: CASSYTPQGSETQYF. Here the CDR3 DNA reads TGTGCCAGCAGCTACACCCCACAGGGTTCGGAGACCCAGTACTTC.

The sample holds many counts of this clonotype. The chain joins TRBV28 to TRBJ2-7; D not resolved. The CDR3 has 13 residues. V was cut by 7 bases and J by 2 bases, with 12 bases left in between. CDR1 is MDHEN and CDR2 is SYDVKM in the germline V gene. The CDR3 here is CASTQERPYEQYF. Written as DNA, the CDR3 is TGTGCCAGCACCCAAGAAAGACCCTACGAGCAGTACTTC.

This clonotype has a handful of counts. This chain links TRBV28 with TRBJ2-7; D unresolved. The CDR3 runs 13 residues. V was trimmed by 6 bases and J by 1 base, leaving 10 bases between them. CDR1 MDHEN and CDR2 SYDVKM come from the germline V gene. DNA for the CDR3: TGTGCCAGCAGCCCATATGGGTCCTACGAGCAGTACTTC. Translation gives CASSPYGSYEQYF.

This clonotype was recorded at least ten times. The chain joins TRBV12-3 or TRBV12-4 to TRBJ2-3; 8 positions agree with TRBD1. The CDR3 loop spans 15 amino acids. J gave up 5 bases and V 5 bases, and 9 bases lay outside the gene matches. CDR3 amino acids: CASSLSGGRRDTQYF. CDR3 nucleotides: TGTGCCAGCAGTCTCTCAGGGGGCCGGAGAGATACGCAGTATTTT.

The V and J genes are TRBV5-1 and TRBJ1-4; 8 positions match TRBD1. The V and J ends lost 4 bases and 6 bases, in that order; junction bases with no gene match: 8. CDR3 length: 15 amino acids. The germline V gene has CDR1 SGHRS and CDR2 YFSETQ. The chain's CDR3 is CASSLRTGTDEKLFF. In DNA, the CDR3 is TGCGCCAGCAGCCTGAGGACAGGGACGGATGAAAAACTGTTTTTT.

This clonotype was seen a handful of times. The CDR3, as DNA: TGTGCCAGCAGTCTAAGGTACAGGTACGAGCAGTACTTC. As protein: CASSLRYRYEQYF. This chain connects TRBV6-1 to TRBJ2-7, with D maybe TRBD1 (5 bases). Germline-derived CDR1 and CDR2 are MNHNS and SASEGT. V dropped 5 bases and J dropped 4 bases, with 12 bases sitting between them. This CDR3 is built from 13 residues.

This clonotype was seen at least ten times. The V gene is TRBV25-1, the J gene TRBJ1-4; TRBD1 might be the D (5 bases). This CDR3 has 16 amino acids. Trimming took 4 bases from V and 0 from J, leaving 12 bases between them. Looked up from germline, CDR1 is MGHDK and CDR2 is SYGVNS. This chain's CDR3 is CASSALGGSTNEKLFF. DNA for the CDR3: TGTGCCAGCAGTGCTTTGGGGGGGTCAACTAATGAAAAACTGTTTTTT.

The table lists this clonotype with many counts. V usage is TRBV5-1 and J usage is TRBJ1-1; a weak D match, TRBD1 (6 bases). Germline V gene sequence: CDR1 SGHRS, CDR2 YFSETQ. The CDR3 totals 14 residues. With 6 bases removed from V and 5 bases from J, the gap between germline ends came to 17 bases. The CDR3 region is CASTEAGGDTEAFF. The CDR3 DNA reads TGCGCCAGCACCGAGGCGGGGGGCGATACTGAAGCTTTCTTT.

This clonotype was counted ten times or more. The chain combines TRBV28 with TRBJ2-1; D is perhaps TRBD1 or TRBD2 (6 bases each). Trimming took 3 bases from V and 0 from J, leaving 12 bases between them. This CDR3 is 16 amino acids long. The germline gives CDR1 MDHEN, CDR2 SYDVKM. The CDR3 coding sequence is TGTGCCAGCAGTTTGTTTGAGGGGGGCTCCTACAATGAGCAGTTCTTC. It translates to CASSLFEGGSYNEQFF.

This clonotype was seen at least ten times. This chain's CDR3 is CSAGRQGKAYEQYF. Written as DNA, the CDR3 is TGCAGTGCTGGAAGACAGGGAAAAGCCTACGAGCAGTACTTC. This rearrangement joins TRBV20-1 to TRBJ2-7; 7 bases are a match to TRBD1. Trimming removed 5 bases from V and 2 bases from J; junction bases left unmatched: 9. There are 14 residues in the CDR3. In germline, CDR1 is DFQATT, CDR2 SNEGSKA (reference sequence).

The chain joins TRBV20-1 to TRBJ2-5; D perhaps matches TRBD1 (6 bases). Trimming took 0 bases from V and 4 from J, leaving 15 bases between them. Looked up from germline, CDR1 is DFQATT and CDR2 is SNEGSKA (reference sequence). This CDR3 comprises 15 residues. CDR3 bases: TGCAGTGCTAGAGATACAGGGTTGGGAAGAGAGACCCAGTACTTC. The encoded protein is CSARDTGLGRETQYF.

Concerning this clonotype: This clone may be a read error of a much larger clone one base away. This rearrangement joins TRBV2 to TRBJ1-5, with D hard to call. CDR1 and CDR2 (germline): SNHLY, FYNNEI. The CDR3 has 13 amino acids. The CDR3 here is CASGEVGKQPQHF. The CDR3, as DNA: TGTGCCAGCGGTGAGGTAGGGAAGCAGCCCCAGCATTTT.

Details on this clonotype: A read error is possible here, since a much larger clone lies one base away. V gene TRBV10-2 combines with J gene TRBJ2-7, with D unclear. Germline assignment: CDR1 WSHSY and CDR2 SAAADI. CDR3 length: 12 residues. The CDR3 coding sequence is TGCGCCAGCACCGTGGACGGCTACGAGCGGTACTTC. Amino acid sequence: CASTVDGYERYF.

This clonotype was seen ten or more times. CDR3 bases: TGTGCCAGCAGCTTAGAGGGGGGGAAGGATTACGAGCAGTACTTC. Translation: CASSLEGGKDYEQYF. The rearrangement joins TRBV7-9 to TRBJ2-7, with a weak D call TRBD2 (7 bases). The CDR3 runs 15 residues. Germline CDR1 and CDR2: SEHNR and FQNEAQ (reference sequence). Trimming took off 1 base at V and 4 bases at J, with 14 bases between the two ends.